The clone carrying this TCR beta chain came up once. These data belong to a study of PD-1 blockade in mismatch repair-deficient tumors. Three pembrolizumab responders had their TCRs sequenced. The germline V and J ends were trimmed by 5 bases and 1 base, with 15 bases remaining between them. The CDR3 runs to 15 residues. The germline gives CDR1 SGHRS, CDR2 YFSETQ. TCRdb's table, derived via immunoSEQ multiplex PCR, lists solely in-frame clones and lacks some. The profile shows around 68,000 clones, almost 80% of them singletons. This sample comprised peripheral blood, obtained 2 weeks after starting pembrolizumab. This chain uses TRBV5-1 with TRBJ1-1; the D gene is possibly TRBD1 (5 bases). The receptor comes from an adult with mismatch repair-deficient cancer. Here the CDR3 reads CASSFGPDRNTEAFF. CDR3 sequence (DNA): TGCGCCAGCAGTTTTGGCCCAGACAGGAACACTGAAGCTTTCTTT.